This T cell receptor (beta chain) stems from a study of blood T cell repertoires in COVID-19. Using immunoSEQ multiplex PCR, the repertoire was profiled, and TCRdb retains in-frame clones only, with some absent. The sample lists 25,000 to 30,000 clones; around nine tenths were seen once. The CDR3 totals 12 residues. The germline CDR1 and CDR2 sequences are SEHNR and FQNEAQ (reference sequence). This chain uses TRBV7-9 with TRBJ1-3, with a tentative D call TRBD1 (6 bases). This clonotype was sampled from a human donor in a cohort sampled during active COVID-19. The donor label of this sample is uncertain. Input material: peripheral blood. The CDR3: CSDGGLGNTIYF. The CDR3 DNA is TGTTCCGACGGGGGGCTAGGAAACACCATATATTTT.